This paragraph reports one T cell receptor beta chain. Antigen unknown. This specimen comes from a study of cytomegalovirus exposure and HLA in healthy donors. Overall study results and limits: In a later analysis, a genetic analysis reported fewer productive-TCR N-insertions in an Asian-associated ancestry cluster than the cohort average.

The ends were cut back, 4 bases at V and 7 bases at J, with 10 bases in the middle. The length of the CDR3 is 12 residues. Germline values: CDR1 MDHEN, CDR2 SYDVKM. It was with 60 Vbeta and 13 Jbeta primers that the PCR ran. The repertoire was sequenced with immunoSEQ multiplex PCR; TCRdb's copy has only in-frame clones and lacks some. The table records some 190,000 clones, roughly 73% of them present only once. The clonotype was recovered from a young woman in good health and CMV-seropositive. What was sequenced was PBMCs. The gene calls are TRBV28 and TRBJ1-2, with unresolved D. The CDR3 sequence: CASSSEGRGYTF. CDR3 DNA: TGTGCCAGCAGTTCTGAGGGTCGTGGCTACACCTTC.